The 5 T cell receptor beta chains below were found in one sample sequenced in a study of CD8+CD57+ T cells in acquired aplastic anemia. Researchers used genomic DNA as the template to profile TCR beta VDJ and CDR3. A single record per CDR3 protein comes from TCRdb applying MiXCR to the reads. The sample contains roughly 290,000 distinct CDR3 sequences, about 50% of which appear only once. For sequencing, patients were chosen who had shown expansion of CD8+CD57+ cells by flow cytometry. Material: sorted CD4+, CD8+, or CD8+CD57+ T cells (not recorded which) from PBMCs. The receptors stem from a human donor with aplastic anemia.

This clonotype has at least ten counts. This sequence joins TRBV6-5 and TRBJ1-6, with TRBD1 identical over 7 bases. V shed 2 bases, J shed 7 bases, and the junction held 2 bases outside the gene matches. The CDR3 extends over 14 amino acids. Germline CDR1 reads MNHEY; CDR2 reads SVGAGI. The CDR3: CASSYRGRNSPLHF. CDR3 nucleotide sequence: TGTGCCAGCAGTTACAGGGGGCGCAATTCACCCCTCCACTTT.

This clonotype was observed a few times. The genes are TRBV7-8 and TRBJ1-2; 10 bases match TRBD1. Unmatched junction bases numbered 9, after V lost 1 base and J lost 7 bases. The germline CDR1 and CDR2 sequences are SGHVS and FQNEAQ. The CDR3 is 16 residues long. The CDR3 sequence is CASSLEGDRGLSGYTF. The CDR3 nucleotides read TGTGCCAGCAGCTTAGAGGGGGACAGGGGACTTAGTGGCTACACCTTC.

This clonotype was seen repeatedly, ten times or more. The gene calls are TRBV6-5 and TRBJ2-7; TRBD1 might be the D (6 bases). Germline CDR1 is MNHEY and CDR2 is SVGAGI. This CDR3 comprises 15 residues. The V gene lost 0 bases and the J gene lost 1 base, with 10 bases spanning the gap. CDR3 sequence: CASSYSIQGSYEQYF. DNA for the CDR3: TGTGCCAGCAGTTACTCGATACAGGGTTCCTACGAGCAGTACTTC.

The CDR3 DNA is TGTGCCAGCACGCCGGTTGGTAGCAATCAGCCCCAGCATTTT. Translated, it gives CASTPVGSNQPQHF. The chain links TRBV2 to TRBJ1-5; the D is unclear. Looked up from germline, CDR1 is SNHLY and CDR2 is FYNNEI. The V and J ends lost 7 bases and 0 bases respectively, with 10 bases between them. The CDR3 sequence is 14 residues long.

The chain carries TRBV25-1 and TRBJ2-5; 9 bases align to TRBD1. V lost 7 bases, J lost 4 bases, and 13 bases stayed unmatched. Germline CDR1 is MGHDK and CDR2 is SYGVNS. The CDR3 length is 16 residues. CDR3 coding DNA: TGTGCCAGCACCCAACTAGCCGGGACAGGGATAGAGACCCAGTACTTC. Its protein is CASTQLAGTGIETQYF.